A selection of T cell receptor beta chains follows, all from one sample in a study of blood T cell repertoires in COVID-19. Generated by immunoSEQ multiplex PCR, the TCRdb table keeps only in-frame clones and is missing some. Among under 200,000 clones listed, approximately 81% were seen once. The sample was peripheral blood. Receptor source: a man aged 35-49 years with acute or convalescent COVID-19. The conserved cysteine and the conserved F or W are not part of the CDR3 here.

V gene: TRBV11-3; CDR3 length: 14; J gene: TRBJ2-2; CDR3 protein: ASSGKTGGYTGELF
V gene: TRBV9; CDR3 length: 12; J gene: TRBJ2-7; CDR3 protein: ASSASSTAREQY
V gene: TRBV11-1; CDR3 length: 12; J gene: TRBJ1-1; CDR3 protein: ASSPSSSHTEAF
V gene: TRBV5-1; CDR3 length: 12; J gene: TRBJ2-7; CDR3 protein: ATSSRGGAYEQY
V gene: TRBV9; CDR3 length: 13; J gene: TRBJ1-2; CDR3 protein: ASSDGTGGSYGYT
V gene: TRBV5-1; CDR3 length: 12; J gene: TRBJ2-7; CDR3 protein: ASSLATNSYEQY
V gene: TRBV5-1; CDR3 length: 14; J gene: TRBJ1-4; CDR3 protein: ASSLLAAGLNEKLF
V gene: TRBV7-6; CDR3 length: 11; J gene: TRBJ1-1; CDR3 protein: ASSPNRETEAF
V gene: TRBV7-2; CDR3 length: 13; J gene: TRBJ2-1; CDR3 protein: ASSLSGGSFNEQF
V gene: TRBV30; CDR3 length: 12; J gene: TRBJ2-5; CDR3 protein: AWSTRGGRETQY
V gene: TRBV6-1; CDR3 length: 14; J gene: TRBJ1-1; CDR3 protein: ASSATDRGRALLAF
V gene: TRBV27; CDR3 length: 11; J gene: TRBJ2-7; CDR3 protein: ASSYRTGTEQY
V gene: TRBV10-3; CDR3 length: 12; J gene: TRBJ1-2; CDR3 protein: AISEWTGTYGYT
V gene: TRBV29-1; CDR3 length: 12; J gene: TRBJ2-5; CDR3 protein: SAISGGAGETQY
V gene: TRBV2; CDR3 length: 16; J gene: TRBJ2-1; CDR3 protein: ASSAVGAQVASYNEQF
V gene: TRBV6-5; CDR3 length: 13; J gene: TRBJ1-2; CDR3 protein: ASSDSSRTGNGYT
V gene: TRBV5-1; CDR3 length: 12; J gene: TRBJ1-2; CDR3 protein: ASSKTTGVSGYT
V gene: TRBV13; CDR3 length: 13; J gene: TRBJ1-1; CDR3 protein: ASSFLGQQNTEAF
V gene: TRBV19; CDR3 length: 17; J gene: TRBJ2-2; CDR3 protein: ASSIRPWGTTGGTGELF
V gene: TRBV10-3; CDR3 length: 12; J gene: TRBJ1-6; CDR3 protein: AISGQADNSPLH
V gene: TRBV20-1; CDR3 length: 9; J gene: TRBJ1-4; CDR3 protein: SARDREKLF
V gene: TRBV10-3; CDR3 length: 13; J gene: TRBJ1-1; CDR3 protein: AISGRQGANTEAF
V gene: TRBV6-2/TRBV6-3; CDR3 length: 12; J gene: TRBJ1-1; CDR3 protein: ASSRPSEVPGAF
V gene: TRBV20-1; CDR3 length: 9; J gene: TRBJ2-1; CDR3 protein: SARGNNEQF
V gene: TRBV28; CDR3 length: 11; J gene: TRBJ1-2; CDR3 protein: AALWSDARGYT
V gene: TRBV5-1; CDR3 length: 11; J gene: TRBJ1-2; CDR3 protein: ASSLADAEGYT